Listed below are T cell receptor beta chains from one sample, sequenced in a study of T cells in Graves' hyperthyroidism and ophthalmopathy. TCRdb reanalysed the multiplex PCR reads using MiXCR and keeps one entry per CDR3 protein. Of 500,000 to 650,000 distinct CDR3 sequences detected, about 20% appear once; the ten largest clones hold about 45%. Sequencing was performed on blood. Receptors were obtained from a man aged 35-49 years with Graves' ophthalmopathy. Both conserved end residues are part of each CDR3. D genes are given only for firm matches. The size of a clone is reported for some rows only, either as once, few or many, or as a class for expanded clones.

clone_size j_call v_call d_call cdr3_nt cdr3_aa
few TRBJ2-1 TRBV13 - TGTGCCAGCAGCCCCCGGGTTGAGCAGTTCTTC CASSPRVEQFF
- TRBJ1-1 TRBV19 - TGTGCCAGTAGTCGCCGACAGATGAACACTGAAGCTTTCTTT CASSRRQMNTEAFF
many TRBJ2-1 TRBV28 - TGTGCCAGCAGGGGGGGGGGGGCTGGGTCCTACAATGAGCAGTTCTTC CASRGGGAGSYNEQFF
- TRBJ2-7 TRBV27 - TGTGCCAGCAGCATGTCCGGGGTCCCCTACGAGCAGTACTTC CASSMSGVPYEQYF
few TRBJ2-5 TRBV6-6 TRBD1 TGTGCCAGCAGTTACACGACAGGGGAAGAGACCCAGTACTTC CASSYTTGEETQYF
- TRBJ2-7 TRBV6-1 - TGTGCCAGCTCCGCGGCGGGGAACTACGAGCAGTACTTC CASSAAGNYEQYF
- TRBJ2-7 TRBV7-6 - TGTGCCAGCAGCTTAGGGGTACCTCCCTACGAGCAGTACTTC CASSLGVPPYEQYF
few TRBJ2-1 TRBV7-8 TRBD2 TGTGCCAGCAGCTTAGCGGCGGGAGGGCTTGCATATGAGCAGCTCTTC CASSLAAGGLAYEQLF
- TRBJ2-7 TRBV30 TRBD2 TGTGCCTGGAGGTGGGGACTAGGGCGCCAAGAGCAGTACTTC CAWRWGLGRQEQYF
- TRBJ1-1 TRBV5-4 TRBD1 TGTGCCAGCAGCATGGGACAGGCACTACTGGGCACTGAAGCTTTCTTT CASSMGQALLGTEAFF
- TRBJ2-2 TRBV19 - TGTGCCAGTAGTACCGGCCTGACCGGGGAGCTGTTTTTT CASSTGLTGELFF
many TRBJ2-7 TRBV7-2 TRBD2 TGTGCCAGCAGCTTAGATCCCCTAGCGGCCCAGGGCTACGAGCAGTACTTC CASSLDPLAAQGYEQYF
- TRBJ2-5 TRBV4-1 TRBD1 TGCGCCAGCAGCCAGGGGACAGGGGGACAAGAGACCCAGTACTTC CASSQGTGGQETQYF
- TRBJ1-5 TRBV29-1 - TGCAGCGTGCAGGGATACCACAATCAGCCCCAGCATTTT CSVQGYHNQPQHF
many TRBJ2-3 TRBV11-1 TRBD2 TGTGCCAGCAGCTTACCACTAGCGGGAGGGCCCCGCGCTTTAAATACGCAGTATTTT CASSLPLAGGPRALNTQYF
few TRBJ2-5 TRBV20-1 TRBD1 TGCAGTGCTAGAGGTTGGACAGGGGGGGATGAGACCCAGTACTTC CSARGWTGGDETQYF
few TRBJ2-7 TRBV20-1 TRBD2 TGCAGTGCTGCCAGGTTCAGCGGGAGCTCCTACGAGCAGTACTTC CSAARFSGSSYEQYF
many TRBJ2-7 TRBV28 TRBD1 TGTGCCAGCAGTTCCCCACAGGGGGCGGGGTACGAGCAGTACTTC CASSSPQGAGYEQYF
many TRBJ2-5 TRBV2 TRBD2 TGTGCCGTAACCTTAAGACGGACTAGCGGGACCCAAGAGACCCAGTACTTC CAVTLRRTSGTQETQYF
- TRBJ1-6 TRBV20-1 TRBD1 TGCAGTGCTAAGAACAGGGGGAGTTCACCCCTCCACTTT CSAKNRGSSPLHF
- TRBJ1-2 TRBV27 TRBD1 TGTGCCAGCAGTACTACCCGGGACAGGGGCCCCTATGGCTACACCTTC CASSTTRDRGPYGYTF
many TRBJ1-4 TRBV3-1 - TGTGCCAGCAGCCAGTTTGCAACTAATGAAAAACTGTTTTTT CASSQFATNEKLFF
few TRBJ2-5 TRBV30 - TGTGCCTGGAGCCGCCCAAGGGGCCCCACAGGAGAGACCCAGTACTTC CAWSRPRGPTGETQYF
few TRBJ1-1 TRBV12-5 TRBD1 TGTGCTAGTGGTCCGGACAGGGGCCTGGAAGCTTTCTTT CASGPDRGLEAFF
many TRBJ2-1 TRBV6-1 TRBD2 TGTGCCAGCAGCTCATTAGCGGGGGGACACAATGAGCAGTTCTTC CASSSLAGGHNEQFF
once TRBJ1-5 TRBV2 TRBD1 TGTGCCAGCAGTCGACAGGGTCCGCAGCCCCAGCATTTT CASSRQGPQPQHF
- TRBJ1-2 TRBV5-1 TRBD1 TGCGCCAGCAGCCCGACAGGGGGCAGTATCTATGGCTACACCTTC CASSPTGGSIYGYTF
- TRBJ2-7 TRBV5-1 - TGCGCCAGCAGCTTGAGACCCTTGTCGGACGAGCAGTACTTC CASSLRPLSDEQYF
- TRBJ2-5 TRBV5-1 TRBD2 TGCGCCAGCAGCTTGGCCGTAGGTGACAGTGCGGGGGACCAAGAGACCCAGTACTTC CASSLAVGDSAGDQETQYF